The clone carrying this T cell receptor beta chain showed up just a few times. Its target is unknown. The data derive from a study of T cell responses to AZD1222 COVID-19 vaccine. Looking at the study overall: Some second doses came at about 4 weeks and others at about 12 weeks; these were pooled.

Study observations and caveats: Just five or six AZD1222 recipients were seropositive at baseline. The breadth and depth of Spike-specific TCRs increased once two AZD1222 doses had been given. Donors were chiefly white British, with a greater number of females, and clonal diversity was perhaps underestimated.

Sequenced by immunoSEQ multiplex PCR; TCRdb stores in-frame clones only, minus some. Found here are approximately 170,000 clones, roughly 92% of them singletons; the top ten hold 1.5% to 2%. CDR1 is LGHNA, CDR2 YNFKEQ, per germline. The CDR3 extends over 15 amino acids. Trimming took 1 base from V and 7 from J; bases not matched to a gene: 5. The sample in question was peripheral blood, obtained on day 0 of AZD1222 vaccination. This clonotype was obtained from an adult in good health. The chain is built from TRBV4-2 and TRBJ2-1; 9 bases agree with TRBD2. CDR3 sequence (DNA): TGTGCCAGCAGCCAAGGCGGGGGGGCGGGTAATGAGCAGTTCTTC. Translation gives CASSQGGGAGNEQFF.